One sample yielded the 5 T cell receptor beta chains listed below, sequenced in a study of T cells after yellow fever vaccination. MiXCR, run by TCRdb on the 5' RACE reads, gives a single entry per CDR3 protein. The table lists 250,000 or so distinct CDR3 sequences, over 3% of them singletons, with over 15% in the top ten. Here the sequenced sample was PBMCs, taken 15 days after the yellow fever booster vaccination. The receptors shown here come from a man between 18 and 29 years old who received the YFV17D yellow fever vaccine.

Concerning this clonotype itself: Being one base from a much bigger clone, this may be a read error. CDR3 nucleotides: TGTGCCAGCAGCTTAGCAGCGGGGGGGCCGCATAAGCAGTTCTTC. Protein: CASSLAAGGPHKQFF. The chain carries TRBV11-2 and TRBJ2-1; 10 bases fit TRBD2. The CDR3 is 15 amino acids. V trimming: 1 base; J trimming: 11 bases; junction bases outside the gene matches: 8. The germline V gene encodes CDR1 SGHAT and CDR2 FQNNGV.

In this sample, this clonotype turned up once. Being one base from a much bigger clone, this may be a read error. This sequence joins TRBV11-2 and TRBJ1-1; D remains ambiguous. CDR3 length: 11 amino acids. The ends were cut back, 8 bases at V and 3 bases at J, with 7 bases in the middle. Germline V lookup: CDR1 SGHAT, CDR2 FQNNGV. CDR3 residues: CASEEYTEAFF. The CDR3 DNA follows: TGTGCCAGCGAAGAGTACACTGAAGCTTTCTTT. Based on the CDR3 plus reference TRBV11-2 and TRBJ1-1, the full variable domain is EAGVAQSPRYKIIEKRQSVAFWCNPISGHATLYWYQQILGQGPKLLIQFQNNGVVDDSQLPKDRFSAERLKGVDSTLKIQPAKLEDSAVYLCASEEYTEAFFGQGTRLTVV.

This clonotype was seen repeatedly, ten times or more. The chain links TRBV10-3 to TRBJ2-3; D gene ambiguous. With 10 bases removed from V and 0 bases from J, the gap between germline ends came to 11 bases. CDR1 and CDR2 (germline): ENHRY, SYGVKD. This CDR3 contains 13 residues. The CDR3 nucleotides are TGTGCCACCGGAGTGTTTAGCACAGATACGCAGTATTTT. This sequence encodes CATGVFSTDTQYF.

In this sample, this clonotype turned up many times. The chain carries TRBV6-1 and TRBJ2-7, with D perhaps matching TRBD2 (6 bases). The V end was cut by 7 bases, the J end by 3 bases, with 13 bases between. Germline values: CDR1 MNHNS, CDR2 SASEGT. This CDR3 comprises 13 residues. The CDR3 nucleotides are TGTGCCAGCACTTGGGACTTAAGCTACGAGCAGTACTTC. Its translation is CASTWDLSYEQYF.

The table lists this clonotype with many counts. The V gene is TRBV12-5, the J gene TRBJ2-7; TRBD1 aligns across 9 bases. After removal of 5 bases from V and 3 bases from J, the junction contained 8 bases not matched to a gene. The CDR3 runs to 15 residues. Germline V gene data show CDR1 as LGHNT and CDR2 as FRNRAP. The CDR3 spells CASGLGTGLNYEQYF. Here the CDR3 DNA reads TGTGCTAGTGGTCTAGGGACAGGGTTGAACTACGAGCAGTACTTC.